The 9 T cell receptor beta chains below were found in one sample sequenced in a study of blood T cell dynamics during melanoma immunotherapy. Libraries were prepared by immunoSEQ multiplex PCR; TCRdb keeps only in-frame clonotypes and omits some of them. This table has fewer than 1,500 clones, around two thirds appearing once. Noted time point: pre-treatment baseline. The sample here was central memory CD8+ T cells from blood, taken from a patient treated with checkpoint blockade. These receptors all come from a human donor with melanoma.

The chain has TRBV29-1 and TRBJ2-7; 14 nucleotides agree with TRBD2. Trimming removed 6 bases from V and 5 bases from J; junction bases left unmatched: 3. The CDR3 sequence is 13 residues long. Germline-derived CDR1 and CDR2 are SQVTM and ANQGSEA. DNA of the CDR3: TGCAGCGTCGGGGGACTAGCGGGAGACGAGCAGTACTTC. Its protein product is CSVGGLAGDEQYF.

The genes are TRBV6-4 and TRBJ1-4, with TRBD1 as a possible D gene (5 bases). Germline-derived CDR1 and CDR2 are MRHNA and SNTAGT. V lost 3 bases and J lost 3, with 20 bases in between. This CDR3 spans 18 amino acids. The CDR3 DNA follows: TGTGCCAGCAGTGAAAGGTGGGGATCGGACAAAGCTAATGAAAAACTGTTTTTT. Protein: CASSERWGSDKANEKLFF.

This clone turned up a few times. The chain's CDR3 is CASLAGGSVEDTQYF. The DNA for the CDR3 is TGTGCCTCCCTAGCGGGAGGGTCGGTAGAAGATACGCAGTATTTT. This sequence joins TRBV10-3 and TRBJ2-3, with 12 bases lining up with TRBD2. Germline CDR1 reads ENHRY; CDR2 reads SYGVKD. Trimming removed 11 bases from V and 5 bases from J; junction bases left unmatched: 11. This CDR3 is 15 amino acids long.

This clone appeared a single time. The chain recombines TRBV27 with TRBJ1-1, with unresolved D. Per the germline V gene, CDR1 is MNHEY and CDR2 is SMNVEV (reference sequence). The CDR3 spans 13 residues. V lost 6 bases and J lost 4, with 12 bases in between. The CDR3 DNA is TGTGCCAGCAGCTTGAAATTGGGCACTGAAGCTTTCTTT. Translation gives CASSLKLGTEAFF.

This CDR3 reads CSVWGGHEQFF. The DNA of the CDR3 is TGCAGCGTTTGGGGGGGCCATGAGCAGTTCTTC. The rearrangement links TRBV29-1 to TRBJ2-1, with TRBD2 as a possible D gene (7 bases). CDR1 and CDR2 (germline): SQVTM, ANQGSEA. This CDR3 spans 11 amino acids. With 5 bases removed from V and 8 bases from J, the gap between germline ends came to 10 bases.

This clone was counted once. This chain links TRBV10-1 with TRBJ2-3, with 11 bases fitting TRBD2. With V trimmed by 0 bases and J by 10 bases, 15 bases remained unmatched. The germline V gene encodes CDR1 WNHNN and CDR2 SYGVQD (reference sequence). The CDR3 loop spans 18 amino acids. The CDR3 DNA sequence: TGCGCCAGCAGTGAGTCGAAAGAACTAGCGGGAGAAGGGGGTTCGCAGTATTTT. Protein sequence: CASSESKELAGEGGSQYF.

The rearrangement joins TRBV29-1 to TRBJ1-1; the D is unclear. Germline lookup yields CDR1 SQVTM and CDR2 ANQGSEA. V was shortened by 7 bases and J by 4 bases, with 13 bases between the two germline ends. CDR3 length: 12 amino acids. The CDR3 region is CSAKPGGTEAFF. The CDR3 DNA sequence: TGCAGCGCCAAGCCCGGAGGCACTGAAGCTTTCTTT.

As DNA, the CDR3 is TGTGCCAGCAGCCCGGGATCTAATGAAAAACTGTTTTTT. It encodes CASSPGSNEKLFF. The chain has TRBV5-5 and TRBJ1-4; D is ambiguous. Per germline, CDR1 SGHKS and CDR2 YYEKEE (reference sequence). The CDR3 contains 13 residues. The V end was cut by 4 bases, the J end by 3 bases, with 7 bases between. Complete variable domain (other parts from reference TRBV5-5 and TRBJ1-4): DAGVTQSPTHLIKTRGQQVTLRCSPISGHKSVSWYQQVLGQGPQFIFQYYEKEERGRGNFPDRFSARQFPNYSSELNVNALLLGDSALYLCASSPGSNEKLFFGSGTQLSVL.

The chain's CDR3 is CASSIGLGSQPQHF. Here the CDR3 DNA reads TGTGCCAGTAGTATAGGGCTGGGCAGTCAGCCCCAGCATTTT. The chain has TRBV19 and TRBJ1-5; D is uncertain. The CDR3 spans 14 residues. V was cut by 1 base and J by 6 bases, with 10 bases left in between. The germline CDR1 and CDR2 sequences are LNHDA and SQIVND (reference sequence).